One and the same sample provided the 9 T cell receptor beta chains below, sequenced in a study of blood T cells in healthy people across ages. A second about 7 to 12 cycle PCR used barcoded and J-beta primers. TCRdb ran MiXCR on the 5' RACE reads and lists one entry per CDR3 protein. The top ten hold roughly 24% of the sample, which has approximately 1,700,000 distinct CDR3 sequences, roughly two fifths seen once. The specimen sequenced was blood. These receptors all come from a human donor in good health.

V usage is TRBV27 and J usage is TRBJ2-1; no reliable D call. Trimming shortened V by 2 bases and J by 3 bases, and 17 bases separated the two germline ends. Per the germline V gene, CDR1 is MNHEY and CDR2 is SMNVEV (reference sequence). The CDR3 has 17 residues. The CDR3 loop is CASSLSIGSPDYNEQFF. DNA for the CDR3: TGTGCCAGCAGTTTAAGTATCGGATCTCCCGACTACAATGAGCAGTTCTTC.

The chain combines TRBV29-1 with TRBJ2-7; a possible D gene is TRBD2 (6 bases). Between the trimmed V and J ends, which lost 4 bases and 4 bases, there was a span of 23 bases. The CDR3 consists of 16 residues. The germline gives CDR1 SQVTM, CDR2 ANQGSEA. The CDR3 here is CSVVSVGRDLTYEQYF. The CDR3, as DNA: TGCAGCGTTGTAAGTGTGGGGCGGGACCTAACTTACGAGCAGTACTTC.

This clonotype occurred a few times. The genes are TRBV7-2 and TRBJ2-3; D gene unclear. This CDR3 is built from 15 residues. Deletions cut 0 bases from V and 2 bases from J, with 9 bases between. The germline CDR1 and CDR2 sequences are SGHTA and FQGNSA. The CDR3 coding sequence is TGTGCCAGCAGCTTAGCGCGGCGGATCACAGATACGCAGTATTTT. The encoded protein is CASSLARRITDTQYF.

This sequence joins TRBV3-1 and TRBJ2-3; D ambiguous. This CDR3 contains 13 residues. Per germline, CDR1 LGHDT and CDR2 YNNKEL (reference sequence). The V end was cut by 4 bases, the J end by 12 bases, with 17 bases between. CDR3 in DNA: TGTGCCAGCAGCCTCATGTACCAAGAGACCCAGTATTTT. Encoded protein: CASSLMYQETQYF.

This clonotype showed up just a few times. The chain combines TRBV7-3 with TRBJ2-5, with D possibly TRBD1 on 5 matching bases. Trimming left V 5 bases short and J 9 bases short, with 19 bases between. In germline, CDR1 is SGHTA, CDR2 FQGTGA. This CDR3 is built from 14 residues. The CDR3 reads CASSQGSQGSAQYF. In DNA form, the CDR3 reads TGTGCCAGCAGCCAGGGATCACAAGGGTCGGCCCAGTACTTC.

The chain combines TRBV7-9 with TRBJ2-7; TRBD1 matches at 7 bases. The length of the CDR3 is 15 residues. Germline CDR1 reads SEHNR; CDR2 reads FQNEAQ (reference sequence). J lost 5 bases, V lost 5 bases, and 12 bases had no gene match. The CDR3 region has the DNA TGTGCCAGCAGCCAGCCTTGGACAGGCCGCCACGAGCAGTACTTC. Residues: CASSQPWTGRHEQYF.

The chain links TRBV6-1 to TRBJ1-2; D not certain. The CDR3 covers 13 residues. Germline V gene sequence: CDR1 MNHNS, CDR2 SASEGT. The ends were cut back, 5 bases at V and 4 bases at J, with 11 bases in the middle. CDR3 protein: CASSSDTLYGYTF. In nucleotides, the CDR3 is TGTGCCAGCAGTTCTGACACCCTCTATGGCTACACCTTC.

In this sample, this clonotype turned up a few times. The chain carries TRBV5-5 and TRBJ2-5, with 7 bases that match TRBD1. Germline V gives CDR1 SGHKS, CDR2 YYEKEE (reference sequence). This CDR3 region has 15 residues. Germline trimming cut 0 bases from V and 4 bases from J; bases unmatched to any gene: 6. The CDR3 spells CASSLGDPGGETQYF. The CDR3 DNA reads as TGTGCCAGCAGCTTGGGGGACCCAGGGGGAGAGACCCAGTACTTC.

The chain recombines TRBV7-9 with TRBJ1-2; D not certain. Germline lookup yields CDR1 SEHNR and CDR2 FQNEAQ (reference sequence). V lost 5 bases and J lost 6, with 19 bases in between. CDR3 length: 15 amino acids. The CDR3 nucleotides read TGTGCCAGCAGCCCACCTCTTGGAGGCAACCATGGCTACACCTTC. Residues: CASSPPLGGNHGYTF.